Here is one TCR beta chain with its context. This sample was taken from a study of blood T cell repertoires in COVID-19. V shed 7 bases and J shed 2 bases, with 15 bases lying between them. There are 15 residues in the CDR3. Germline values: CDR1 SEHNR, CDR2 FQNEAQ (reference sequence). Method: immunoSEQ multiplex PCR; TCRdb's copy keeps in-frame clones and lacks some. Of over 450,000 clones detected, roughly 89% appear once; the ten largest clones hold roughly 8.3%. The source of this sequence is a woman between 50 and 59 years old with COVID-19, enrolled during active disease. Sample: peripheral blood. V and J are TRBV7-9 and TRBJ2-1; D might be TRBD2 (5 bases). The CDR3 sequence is CASIYPGNTYNEQFF. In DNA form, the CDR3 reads TGTGCCAGCATCTACCCGGGAAACACCTACAATGAGCAGTTCTTC.